A selection of T cell receptor beta chains follows, all from one sample in a study of blood T cells in healthy people across ages. Via MiXCR, TCRdb re-called the 5' RACE reads, giving one row per CDR3 protein. The repertoire holds about a million distinct CDR3 sequences, with roughly 50% as singletons. The source material was blood. The receptors originated from a man aged 30 to 45 in good health. Each CDR3 is given with its conserved first and last residue. Fields, in order: V gene, clone size, J gene, D gene, CDR3 DNA, CDR3 protein. A D gene is named only where the DNA matches it firmly. Size values are once, few and many counts, or a class for expanded clones, and some rows have none.

>TRBV20-1|-|TRBJ2-5|TRBD2
TGCAGTGCCCGTAACCTGGGGCTAGCGGAAGAGACCCAGTACTTC
CSARNLGLAEETQYF
>TRBV5-6|-|TRBJ1-2|-
TGTGCCAGCAGCTTGGAAGGGAGGCGCGGAGGCTACACCTTC
CASSLEGRRGGYTF
>TRBV7-9|-|TRBJ1-5|TRBD1
TGTGCCAGCAGCGGACCGGGACAGGGCAATCAGCCCCAGCATTTT
CASSGPGQGNQPQHF
>TRBV27|-|TRBJ2-1|TRBD1
TGTGCCAGCAGCCGCCGAAGTGGGACAGGGTACTACAATGAGCAGTTCTTC
CASSRRSGTGYYNEQFF
>TRBV10-3|-|TRBJ2-7|-
TGTGCCCCAGGAAACCCATCGGGGAACGAGCAGTACTTC
CAPGNPSGNEQYF
>TRBV20-1|few|TRBJ2-2|TRBD1
TGCAGTGCGCGGACAGGACAAAACACCGGGGAGCTGTTTTTT
CSARTGQNTGELFF
>TRBV30|-|TRBJ1-2|TRBD1
TGTGCCTTCTCGGGACAGGGGAGTGGCTACACCTTC
CAFSGQGSGYTF
>TRBV10-3|-|TRBJ2-7|TRBD2
TGTGCCATCACCGGGGGTAGCGGGTCCTACGAGCAGTACTTC
CAITGGSGSYEQYF
>TRBV12-3/TRBV12-4|few|TRBJ2-7|TRBD2
TGTGCCAGCAGACCCCTAGGGACTAGCGGGGGACTCGACTACGAGCAGTACTTC
CASRPLGTSGGLDYEQYF
>TRBV29-1|-|TRBJ2-7|TRBD1
TGCAGCGTTGATGGGACAGGAGAGACCTACGAGCAGTACTTC
CSVDGTGETYEQYF
>TRBV3-1|-|TRBJ2-2|-
TGTGCCAGCAGCCAAGGAGGATCGCGGAACGGGGAGCTGTTTTTT
CASSQGGSRNGELFF
>TRBV7-7|-|TRBJ2-1|TRBD1
TGTGCTAGCAGCTCTACGACAGGGGCCTCCTACAATGAGCGGTTCTTC
CASSSTTGASYNERFF
>TRBV14|-|TRBJ2-7|TRBD2
TGTGCCAGCAGCCAAGGACTAGCGTTCTCCTACGAGCAGTACTTC
CASSQGLAFSYEQYF
>TRBV5-1|few|TRBJ2-5|TRBD1
TGCGCCAGCAGTTTTGGGACAGGGGGGACTCAAGAGACCCAGTACTTC
CASSFGTGGTQETQYF
>TRBV12-3/TRBV12-4|few|TRBJ2-7|TRBD2
TGTGCCAGCCAGACGAGCGGGATTTCCTACGAGCAGTACTTC
CASQTSGISYEQYF
>TRBV12-3/TRBV12-4|few|TRBJ1-5|-
TGTGCCAGCGGAACTGGAGGCAATCAGCCCCAGCATTTT
CASGTGGNQPQHF
>TRBV20-1|-|TRBJ1-2|TRBD1
TGCAGTGCTAGAGATTTATTAAGGGGGCGCGACTATGGCTACACCTTC
CSARDLLRGRDYGYTF
>TRBV2|few|TRBJ1-5|-
TGTGCCAGCAGAGAGGGGGACTATAGCAATCAGCCCCAGCATTTT
CASREGDYSNQPQHF
>TRBV20-1|-|TRBJ2-1|TRBD2
TGCAGTGCTAGCCTCCCTAGCGGGCACTACAATGAGCAGTTCTTC
CSASLPSGHYNEQFF
>TRBV4-3|many|TRBJ2-3|TRBD2
TGCGCCAGCAGCGCACGGGGGGGCCCCGCAGATACGCAGTATTTT
CASSARGGPADTQYF
>TRBV20-1|-|TRBJ2-3|-
TGCAGTGCTCTAAGGGGCGGGGGCGTAAATACGCAGTATTTT
CSALRGGGVNTQYF
>TRBV20-1|-|TRBJ1-3|-
TGCAGTGCTCCGGACAGCTCTGGAAACACCATATATTTT
CSAPDSSGNTIYF
>TRBV25-1|few|TRBJ2-3|-
TGTGCCAGCAGGGGGGAGACAGGAGATACGCAGTATTTT
CASRGETGDTQYF
>TRBV7-7|-|TRBJ2-1|-
TGTGCTAGCAGCCCGGTTCTTGGAAACTACAATGAGCAGTTCTTC
CASSPVLGNYNEQFF
>TRBV3-1|-|TRBJ2-7|-
TGTGCCAGCAGCCAAGGCCTGGAGTCCTACGAGCAGTACTTC
CASSQGLESYEQYF
>TRBV6-6|-|TRBJ2-5|-
TGTGCCAGCAGGGATACTAGTAACCACGCGCAGTACTTC
CASRDTSNHAQYF
>TRBV4-2|-|TRBJ1-4|-
TGTGCCAGCAGCCAAGATCCAAGCGGGGCCGAAAAACTGTTTTTT
CASSQDPSGAEKLFF
>TRBV14|once|TRBJ1-3|-
TGTGCCAGCAGCCAGGGAGGGATCTCTGGAAACACCATATATTTT
CASSQGGISGNTIYF
>TRBV7-9|few|TRBJ2-2|-
TGTGCCAGCAGCTTGTTATCCGGGAAGAACACCGGGGAGCTGTTTTTT
CASSLLSGKNTGELFF
>TRBV25-1|-|TRBJ1-5|TRBD1
TGTGCCGGCAGTGATACAGGGGGCGGCCAGCCCCAGCATTTT
CAGSDTGGGQPQHF
>TRBV14|-|TRBJ2-1|TRBD2
TGTGCCAGCGGTCAAGTACTAGCGGGGGTTGACCTTTACTACAATGAGCAGTTCTTC
CASGQVLAGVDLYYNEQFF
>TRBV28|few|TRBJ2-7|TRBD1
TGTGCCAGCAGTTTCCGACAGGGTTGGTACGAGCAGTACTTC
CASSFRQGWYEQYF
>TRBV28|-|TRBJ2-7|-
TGTGCCAGCAGCCCCGGGGCTACGAGCTCCTACGAGCAGTACTTC
CASSPGATSSYEQYF
>TRBV29-1|-|TRBJ2-7|TRBD1
TGCAGCATTAAGGCCCGACAGGGGAATTACGAGCAGAACTTC
CSIKARQGNYEQNF
>TRBV4-1|-|TRBJ2-3|-
TGCGCCAGCAGCCAAGAATATACGGGTAGCACAGATACGCAGTATTTT
CASSQEYTGSTDTQYF
>TRBV20-1|-|TRBJ2-1|-
TGCAGTGCTATTGGGGTCAACTCCTACAATGAGCAGTTCTTC
CSAIGVNSYNEQFF
>TRBV4-2|few|TRBJ2-3|TRBD2
TGTGCCAGCAGCCGCCAGTGGGCGGGGGGGACCACAGATACGCAGTATTTT
CASSRQWAGGTTDTQYF
>TRBV6-6|-|TRBJ2-1|-
TGTGCCAGCAGTTACTCGGCCAGGGTCAATGAGCAGTTCTTC
CASSYSARVNEQFF
>TRBV29-1|once|TRBJ1-1|TRBD1
TGCAGCGTTGGATATCAGACAGGGCGGAACACTGAAGCTTTCTTT
CSVGYQTGRNTEAFF
>TRBV10-3|-|TRBJ2-5|-
TGTGCCATCAGGTCAGGGTCGGGAGAGACCCAGTACTTC
CAIRSGSGETQYF
>TRBV6-5|few|TRBJ2-3|TRBD2
TGTGCCAGCAGAGACGGACTAGCGGGCACAGATACGCAGTATTTT
CASRDGLAGTDTQYF
>TRBV12-3/TRBV12-4|-|TRBJ2-7|-
TGTGCCAGCACAACCTCAGGGAGCTCCTACGAGCAGTACTTC
CASTTSGSSYEQYF
>TRBV7-2|-|TRBJ2-3|-
TGTGCCAGCAGCTTAGTGGAGGGGCGGGGCACAGATACGCAGTATTTT
CASSLVEGRGTDTQYF
>TRBV6-1|-|TRBJ2-1|TRBD1
TGTGCCAGCAGTGAATTAACAGGGGGGAGCTCCTACAATGAGCAGTTCTTC
CASSELTGGSSYNEQFF
>TRBV7-2|few|TRBJ1-4|-
TGTGCCAGCAGCTTACTGGCAGCTCCAACTAATGAAAAACTGTTTTTT
CASSLLAAPTNEKLFF